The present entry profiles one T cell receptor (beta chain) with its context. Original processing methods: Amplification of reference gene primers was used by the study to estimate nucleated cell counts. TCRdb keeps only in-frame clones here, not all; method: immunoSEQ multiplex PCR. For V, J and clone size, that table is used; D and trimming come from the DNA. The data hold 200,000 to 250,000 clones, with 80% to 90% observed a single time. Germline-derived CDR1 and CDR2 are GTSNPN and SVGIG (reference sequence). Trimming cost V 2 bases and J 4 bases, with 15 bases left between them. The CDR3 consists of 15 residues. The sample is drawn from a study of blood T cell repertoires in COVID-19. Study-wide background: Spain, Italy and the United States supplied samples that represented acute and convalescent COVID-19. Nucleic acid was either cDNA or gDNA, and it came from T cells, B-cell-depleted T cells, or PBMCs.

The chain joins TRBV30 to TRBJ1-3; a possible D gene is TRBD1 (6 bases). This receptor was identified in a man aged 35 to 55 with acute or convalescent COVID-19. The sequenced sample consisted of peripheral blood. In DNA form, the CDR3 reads TGTGCCTGGAGTAAGGGCCATGGGACAGGAAACACCATATATTTT. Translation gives CAWSKGHGTGNTIYF.